This is a list of T cell receptor beta chains from one sample in a study of cytomegalovirus exposure and HLA in healthy donors. The table came from immunoSEQ multiplex PCR; TCRdb's copy has only in-frame clones and leaves some out. This sample carries under 200,000 clones, about 80% of them seen once, and the ten largest clones take 1%. Sequenced sample: PBMCs. These receptors were taken from a woman aged 50 to 60 in good health and CMV-seropositive. CDR3s include the opening cysteine and the closing phenylalanine or tryptophan. A D gene is named only where the DNA matches it firmly. The listing skips clone size in some rows; elsewhere it reads once, few, many or a size class.

.	.	TRBV28	11	TRBJ2-7	TGTGCCAGCTCAGGGTTTTACGAGCAGTACTTC	CASSGFYEQYF
.	.	TRBV27	14	TRBJ1-2	TGTGCCAGCAGTCCAGATTGGGGAGACAGGGGCTACACCTTC	CASSPDWGDRGYTF
.	TRBD2	TRBV2	14	TRBJ2-7	TGTGCCAGCAGTCCGGGACTAGCCAGCTACGAGCAGTACTTC	CASSPGLASYEQYF
.	.	TRBV5-1	14	TRBJ1-1	TGCGCCAGCAGCTTGGCCGCAGGGGACGCTGAAGCTTTCTTT	CASSLAAGDAEAFF
.	.	TRBV11-2	14	TRBJ2-3	TGTGCCAGCAGCTTAATTTTGCCGGGAGATACGCAGTATTTT	CASSLILPGDTQYF
.	TRBD2	TRBV7-9	16	TRBJ2-3	TGTGCCAGCAGCTCGACTAGCGGGAGTGTTACAGATACGCAGTATTTT	CASSSTSGSVTDTQYF
once	.	TRBV10-3	13	TRBJ1-1	TGTGCCATCAGGTTAGATGTGAACACTGAAGCTTTCTTT	CAIRLDVNTEAFF
.	.	TRBV27	14	TRBJ2-7	TGTGCCGCCGCCAGAGGGACAATACCCTACGAGCAGTACTTC	CAAARGTIPYEQYF
.	.	TRBV2	14	TRBJ1-4	TGTGCCAGCATCGTCTCCAGGGAAAATGAAAAACTGTTTTTT	CASIVSRENEKLFF
few	.	TRBV28	16	TRBJ1-2	TGTGCCAGCAGTCAACCCAGAATCCGTAATGGAGATGGCTACACCTTC	CASSQPRIRNGDGYTF
.	TRBD1	TRBV2	13	TRBJ2-1	TGTGCCAGCATTACGGACAGGGGGAATGAGCAGTTCTTC	CASITDRGNEQFF
.	.	TRBV28	16	TRBJ2-1	TGTGCCAGCAGTTTACAGGGGAACCCCCCGAACGGTGAGCAGTTCTTC	CASSLQGNPPNGEQFF
once	.	TRBV6-5	14	TRBJ1-4	TGTGCCAGCAGGTGGACAGTGTCTCATGAAAAACTGTTTTTT	CASRWTVSHEKLFF
.	TRBD1	TRBV4-2	17	TRBJ2-2	TGTGCCAGCAGCCAAGATTGGGACAGGGCGAACACCGGGGAGCTGTTTTTT	CASSQDWDRANTGELFF